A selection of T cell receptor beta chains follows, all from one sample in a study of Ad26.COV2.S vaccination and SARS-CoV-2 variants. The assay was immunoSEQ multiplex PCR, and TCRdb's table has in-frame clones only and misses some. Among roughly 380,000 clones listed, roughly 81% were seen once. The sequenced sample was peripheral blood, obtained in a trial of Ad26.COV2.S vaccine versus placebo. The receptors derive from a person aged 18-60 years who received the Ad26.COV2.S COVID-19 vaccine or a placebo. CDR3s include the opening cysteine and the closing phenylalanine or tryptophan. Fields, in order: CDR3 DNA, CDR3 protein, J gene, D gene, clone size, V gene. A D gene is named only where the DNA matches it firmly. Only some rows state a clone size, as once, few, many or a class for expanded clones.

TGCGCCAGCAGCCAAGGCGGGACTAGCGGGAGAGAGACCCAGTACTTC,CASSQGGTSGRETQYF,TRBJ2-5,TRBD2,-,TRBV4-3
TGTGCCAGCAGCCTGGGACAGCCCCGCTCTGGAAACACCATATATTTT,CASSLGQPRSGNTIYF,TRBJ1-3,TRBD1,few,TRBV5-4
TGTGCCAGCAGTTTTGGCGGACCCCTGGACGAGCAGTACTTC,CASSFGGPLDEQYF,TRBJ2-7,-,-,TRBV27
TGTGCCAGCAGCCCTGAGAGGGCCTACAATGAGCAGTTCTTC,CASSPERAYNEQFF,TRBJ2-1,-,-,TRBV9
TGTGCCATCAGAGTAGCAGACGCCTACGAGCAGTACTTC,CAIRVADAYEQYF,TRBJ2-7,-,-,TRBV10-3
TGTGCCAGCAGACGGACAGGGGGCCAAGTATATAGCAATCAGCCCCAGCATTTT,CASRRTGGQVYSNQPQHF,TRBJ1-5,TRBD1,-,TRBV28
TGTGCCAGCAGATCCGGGACAGACTACAATGAGCAGTTCTTC,CASRSGTDYNEQFF,TRBJ2-1,TRBD1,-,TRBV6-5
TGTGCCAGCAGCTTCTCGGGAGGGGCCGGGGAGCTGTTTTTT,CASSFSGGAGELFF,TRBJ2-2,TRBD2,once,TRBV7-9
TGCGCCAGCAGCCACGGGCGGGGGGGGCCGGACACCGGGGAGCTGTTTTTT,CASSHGRGGPDTGELFF,TRBJ2-2,TRBD2,once,TRBV4-1
TGCGCCAGCAGCCAGGACAGGTGGCTAGGTGAAAAACTGTTTTTT,CASSQDRWLGEKLFF,TRBJ1-4,TRBD1,-,TRBV4-3
TGTGCCACCAGTGACGGATTGGGGGACAGGGTAAACACCGGGGAGCTGTTTTTT,CATSDGLGDRVNTGELFF,TRBJ2-2,TRBD1,-,TRBV24-1
TGTGCCAGCACCCGCAGGGGCGTGAGCACAGATACGCAGTATTTT,CASTRRGVSTDTQYF,TRBJ2-3,-,-,TRBV19
TGTGCCAGCAGTTTGGTGGGTATCGAGGGGGTACTTGGCTACACCTTC,CASSLVGIEGVLGYTF,TRBJ1-2,-,once,TRBV28
TGTGCCATCAGTCGAGACGGGGGCGCGAGCACCGGGGAGCTGTTTTTT,CAISRDGGASTGELFF,TRBJ2-2,-,once,TRBV10-3
TGTGCCAGCAGCCTCCCGGGGGATACGCAGTATTTT,CASSLPGDTQYF,TRBJ2-3,-,-,TRBV6-5
TGTGCCAGCTCCTCCGGGACTAGCGAAGCAGATACGCAGTATTTT,CASSSGTSEADTQYF,TRBJ2-3,TRBD2,-,TRBV18
TGTGCCAGCAGACCGACAGGGGGGGAGGGGGAGCAGTACTTC,CASRPTGGEGEQYF,TRBJ2-7,TRBD1,-,TRBV6-5
TGTGCCAGCAGCCTAACCTCCTACGAGCAGTACTTC,CASSLTSYEQYF,TRBJ2-7,-,-,TRBV7-9
TGCAGTGCTAGTGACCCGGGACAGGGGTCCTACGAGCAGTACTTC,CSASDPGQGSYEQYF,TRBJ2-7,TRBD1,-,TRBV20-1
TGCGCCAGCAGCCAAGATTGGGGGGCCACCTACGAGCAGTACTTC,CASSQDWGATYEQYF,TRBJ2-7,-,few,TRBV4-3
TGTGCCAGCAGCCCCCAACCTAGCACAGATACGCAGTATTTT,CASSPQPSTDTQYF,TRBJ2-3,-,-,TRBV9
TGTGCCAGCAGCGTAGGTGGATTTACTAGCGGGAGCGCCCGAGGCCAAGAGACCCAGTACTTC,CASSVGGFTSGSARGQETQYF,TRBJ2-5,TRBD2,-,TRBV9
TGTGCCAGCTCACTCCTGGTCATGCGGGACACTGAAGCTTTCTTT,CASSLLVMRDTEAFF,TRBJ1-1,-,once,TRBV18
TGTGCCAGCAGTCAGAGGACAGGGAGCAATCAGCCCCAGCATTTT,CASSQRTGSNQPQHF,TRBJ1-5,TRBD1,-,TRBV6-5
TGTGCCAGCAGCCGGGGGGGCGTAGAAGCTTTCTTT,CASSRGGVEAFF,TRBJ1-1,-,-,TRBV5-5
TGTGCCAGCAGTTACTCGCTCGGGAAACTGTTTTTT,CASSYSLGKLFF,TRBJ1-4,-,-,TRBV6-2/TRBV6-3
TGCGCCAGCAGCTTGGCAGGTTATGGAAACACCATATATTTT,CASSLAGYGNTIYF,TRBJ1-3,-,-,TRBV5-1
TGTGCCAGCAGTGGGAACCGGGACACCTCCTACGAGCAGTACTTC,CASSGNRDTSYEQYF,TRBJ2-7,-,-,TRBV2
TGCGCCAGCAGCTCAGGACAGGGAGGTAATTCACCCCTCCACTTT,CASSSGQGGNSPLHF,TRBJ1-6,TRBD1,-,TRBV5-1
TGCGCCAGCAGCTCCCCCACGGGAGTCCCCTACAATGAGCAGTTCTTC,CASSSPTGVPYNEQFF,TRBJ2-1,-,-,TRBV5-1
TGTGCCAGCAGTCCCCCCCGACGACGCTACGAGCAGTACTTC,CASSPPRRRYEQYF,TRBJ2-7,-,-,TRBV27
TGTGCCAGCAGTCGAGCGGGAGGCCCGCCGGAGGCCTACAATGAGCAGTTCTTC,CASSRAGGPPEAYNEQFF,TRBJ2-1,TRBD2,-,TRBV28
TGTGCCAGCTCAACCGGGGGGGTTCGGACAGGGGTCAATGAGCAGTTCTTC,CASSTGGVRTGVNEQFF,TRBJ2-1,-,-,TRBV18
TGTGCCAGCAGCTTCACCAACTATGGCTACACCTTC,CASSFTNYGYTF,TRBJ1-2,-,-,TRBV7-9
TGTGCCAGCTCACCACAAAATCAGCCCCAGCATTTT,CASSPQNQPQHF,TRBJ1-5,-,-,TRBV18
TGCAGCGTCGCGGACTTCTCGGGCGACGAGACCCAGTACTTC,CSVADFSGDETQYF,TRBJ2-5,-,-,TRBV29-1
TGCGCCAGCAGCGCACCGGGACCCCAAGAGACCCAGTACTTC,CASSAPGPQETQYF,TRBJ2-5,-,-,TRBV5-1
TGCGCCAGCAGCGACGGGACTCATAATGAAAAACGGTTTTTT,CASSDGTHNEKRFF,TRBJ1-4,-,-,TRBV5-1
TGTGCCAGCAGTTACCCTAGCTATGGCTACACCTTC,CASSYPSYGYTF,TRBJ1-2,-,-,TRBV6-2/TRBV6-3
TGTGCCAGCCACCGGACAGGGGGCAGCACCGGGGAGCTGTTTTTT,CASHRTGGSTGELFF,TRBJ2-2,TRBD1,-,TRBV9
TGTGCCAGCAGCTTAGAGGGAGTTAGTTACGAGCAGTACTTC,CASSLEGVSYEQYF,TRBJ2-7,-,-,TRBV7-2
TGTGCCAGCAGTTACGGGCCGGGGACTAAAGGGTCCAAAAACATTCAGTACTTC,CASSYGPGTKGSKNIQYF,TRBJ2-4,TRBD2,-,TRBV6-2/TRBV6-3
TGTGCCAGCAGCCAAGTGTATAGGACTACTGAAGCTTTCTTT,CASSQVYRTTEAFF,TRBJ1-1,-,-,TRBV3-1/TRBV3-2